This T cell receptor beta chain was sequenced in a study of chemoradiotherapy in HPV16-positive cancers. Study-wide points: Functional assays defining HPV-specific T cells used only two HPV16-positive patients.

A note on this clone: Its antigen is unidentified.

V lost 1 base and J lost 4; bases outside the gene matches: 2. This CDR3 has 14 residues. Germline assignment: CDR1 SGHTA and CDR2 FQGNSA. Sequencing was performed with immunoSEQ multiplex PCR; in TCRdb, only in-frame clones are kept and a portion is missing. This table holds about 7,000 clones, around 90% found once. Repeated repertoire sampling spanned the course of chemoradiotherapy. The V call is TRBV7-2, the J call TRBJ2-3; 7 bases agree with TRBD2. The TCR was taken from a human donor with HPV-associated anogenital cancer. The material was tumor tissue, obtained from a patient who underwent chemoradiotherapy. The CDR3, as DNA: TGTGCCAGCAGCTTAGGACTAGCCCCAGATACGCAGTATTTT. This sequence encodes CASSLGLAPDTQYF.